In its sample, the clone carrying this T cell receptor beta chain was seen many times. The antigen is unknown. V was clipped by 0 bases and J by 4 bases; unmatched bases: 15. CDR1 and CDR2 from the germline V gene are MRHNA and SNTAGT. The CDR3 length is 20 residues. The sample originates from a study of CD8 T cells in ankylosing spondylitis. Broader study findings: Disease-linked clones reportedly concentrated significantly in matched ankylosing spondylitis synovial fluid.

TCRdb used MiXCR to reprocess the 5' RACE reads, holding one entry per CDR3 protein. This table has around 120,000 distinct CDR3 sequences, 7% to 10% appearing once. This TCR was sampled from a male donor with ankylosing spondylitis or in good health (not recorded which). The sample comprised blood, either unsorted or a sorted T cell fraction (not recorded which). The genes are TRBV6-4 and TRBJ2-5, with 12 positions matching TRBD2. The CDR3 nucleotides read TGTGCCAGCAGTGACTCAGAGGGACGTTTTCTAGCGGGAGGGCGAGAGACCCAGTACTTC. Amino acids: CASSDSEGRFLAGGRETQYF.